This T cell receptor beta chain was observed in a study of Graves' ophthalmopathy and Graves' hyperthyroidism. In the study overall: There was a collection of peripheral blood at initial diagnosis, before any treatment. General study results and limits: Blood also harbored most expanded thyroid clonotypes above 0.001 frequency.

This CDR3 has 13 amino acids. With V trimmed by 6 bases and J by 6 bases, 6 bases remained unmatched. Scientists amplified the TCR beta CDR3 regions from RNA transcripts. HTBI-primed RT-PCR formed the first round, and a multiplex PCR formed the second. MiXCR was run by TCRdb on the multiplex PCR reads, yielding one entry per CDR3 protein. The data contain some 390,000 distinct CDR3 sequences, approximately 16% of them singletons. This clonotype was counted many times. Its antigen is unknown. A read error is likely, as this CDR3 ends without the conserved phenylalanine or tryptophan. All donors with ophthalmopathy were recorded as having moderate-to-severe activity, CAS ≥3, NOSPECS ≥4 and a duration under 3 months.

The chain uses TRBV12-3 or TRBV12-4 and TRBJ2-7; 9 nucleotides agree with TRBD2. The sequencing sample was made of peripheral blood. This clonotype originated in a woman younger than 35 with Graves' ophthalmopathy. The CDR3 sequence: CASSLSGSSEQYL. The CDR3 nucleotides read TGTGCCAGCAGCCTTAGCGGGAGTAGCGAGCAGTACCTC.